These 27 T cell receptor beta chains originate from one sample sequenced in a study of T cells in Graves' hyperthyroidism and ophthalmopathy. Template material for amplifying TCR beta CDR3 regions consisted of RNA transcripts. An initial round of RT-PCR targeting the TCR CDR3 relied on the HTBI primer set. Each CDR3 protein is one row after TCRdb ran MiXCR on the multiplex PCR reads. The sample lists roughly 400,000 distinct CDR3 sequences, 20% to 25% occurring once. Sequencing was performed on blood. The receptors come from a man between 45 and 60 years old with Graves' hyperthyroidism.

As for this clonotype: This may be a read error: a much more frequent sequence differs by one nucleotide. Given the absence of the conserved phenylalanine or tryptophan at the CDR3 end, a read error is likely. The chain combines TRBV11-2 with TRBJ2-1, with 10 nucleotides matching TRBD2. Looked up from germline, CDR1 is SGHAT and CDR2 is FQNNGV. Trimming cost V 7 bases and J 0 bases; bases outside gene matches: 21. The CDR3 spans 21 residues. The CDR3 DNA follows: TGTGCCAGCACCCAACCTCGGCGCCTTAGCGGGAGGTTCAACTCCTACAATGAGCAGTTCCTC. It codes for CASTQPRRLSGRFNSYNEQFL.

The J gene is TRBJ2-5, the V gene TRBV7-3; TRBD1 agrees at 8 bases. The CDR3 contains 14 residues. With 5 bases clipped from V and 6 bases from J, the junction kept 8 bases outside the gene matches. The germline gives CDR1 SGHTA, CDR2 FQGTGA. The CDR3 spells CASSPGGAIKTQYF. The CDR3 DNA follows: TGTGCCAGCAGCCCAGGGGGCGCGATCAAGACCCAGTACTTC.

Many counts were recorded for this clonotype. V is TRBV3-1 and J is TRBJ2-5, with D unclear. With 0 bases removed from V and 2 bases from J, the gap between germline ends came to 10 bases. The germline V gene has CDR1 LGHDT and CDR2 YNNKEL (reference sequence). This CDR3 has 15 residues. The CDR3 DNA follows: TGTGCCAGCAGCCAAGATCTGGGTCGACAAGAGACCCAGTACTTC. The encoded protein is CASSQDLGRQETQYF.

In this sample, this clonotype turned up a few times. V is TRBV12-3 or TRBV12-4 and J is TRBJ1-3; D is undetermined. V was trimmed by 4 bases and J by 0 bases, leaving 10 bases between them. CDR3 size: 15 residues. CDR3 protein: CASSSPGDSGNTIYF. The CDR3, as DNA: TGTGCCAGCAGTTCCCCGGGAGACTCTGGAAACACCATATATTTT.

This sequence joins TRBV5-4 and TRBJ2-2; 10 positions agree with TRBD1. V shed 3 bases and J 3 bases; nucleotides not matched to a gene: 5. This CDR3 has 16 residues. Germline V gives CDR1 SGHNT, CDR2 YYREEE (reference sequence). CDR3 residues: CASSSVGTGDTGELFF. CDR3 DNA sequence: TGTGCCAGCAGCTCCGTAGGGACAGGGGACACCGGGGAGCTGTTTTTT.

This clonotype was picked up many times. This chain uses TRBV6-6 with TRBJ2-1; D is unclear. CDR3 length equals 14 residues. Germline values: CDR1 MNHNY, CDR2 SVGAGI (reference sequence). Between the trimmed V and J ends, which lost 2 bases and 5 bases, there was a span of 10 bases. The CDR3 DNA reads as TGTGCCAGCAGTTACGGCGTCCACCACAATGAGCAGTTCTTC. Encoded protein: CASSYGVHHNEQFF.

V and J are TRBV5-1 and TRBJ2-7; 8 bases fit TRBD2. The CDR3 loop spans 15 amino acids. Germline lookup yields CDR1 SGHRS and CDR2 YFSETQ. Losses at the gene ends were 0 bases for V and 3 bases for J; bases not matched to a gene: 5. CDR3 in amino acids: CASSLVVAGNYEQYF. The CDR3 bases are TGCGCCAGCAGCTTGGTGGTAGCGGGAAACTACGAGCAGTACTTC.

This clonotype was counted between two and nine times. For the CDR3, the DNA is TGTGCCAGCAGCCCGACTAGTATCTGGGCCGGGGAGCTGTTTTTT. Residues: CASSPTSIWAGELFF. This chain uses TRBV7-6 with TRBJ2-2; the D gene is possibly TRBD2 (6 bases). V gave up 5 bases and J gave up 6 bases, with 16 bases separating them. The V gene's germline CDR1 is SGHVS and CDR2 FNYEAQ. The CDR3 loop spans 15 amino acids.

The gene calls are TRBV2 and TRBJ2-3; D is unresolved. Trimming pared 7 bases from V and 8 bases from J, leaving 13 bases between. The CDR3 is 12 residues long. The V gene's germline CDR1 is SNHLY and CDR2 FYNNEI. The CDR3 protein is CASTPVVGTQYF. The CDR3 bases are TGTGCCAGCACCCCAGTAGTGGGTACGCAGTATTTT.

This chain connects TRBV2 to TRBJ2-2, with D uncertain. This CDR3 is 13 amino acids long. Germline V gene sequence: CDR1 SNHLY, CDR2 FYNNEI. Trimming took off 8 bases at V and 3 bases at J, with 10 bases between the two ends. The CDR3 bases are TGTGCCAGCCGATCAACCTACACCGGGGAGCTGTTTTTT. Amino acids: CASRSTYTGELFF.

This clonotype was observed a handful of times. This chain joins TRBV7-8 and TRBJ2-3; 8 nucleotides line up with TRBD2. Trimming removed 4 bases from V and 3 bases from J; junction bases left unmatched: 9. Germline lookup yields CDR1 SGHVS and CDR2 FQNEAQ. This CDR3 region has 16 residues. CDR3 sequence: CASSSPVSGRTDTQYF. In nucleotides, the CDR3 is TGTGCCAGCAGCTCCCCGGTCAGCGGGAGAACAGATACGCAGTATTTT.

The rearrangement links TRBV5-6 to TRBJ2-5; D not certain. The CDR3 extends over 16 amino acids. V was trimmed by 1 base and J by 1 base, leaving 14 bases between them. In germline, CDR1 is SGHDT, CDR2 YYEEEE. The CDR3 loop reads CASSLRAAFLQETQYF. The CDR3 region has the DNA TGTGCCAGCAGCTTGCGTGCGGCCTTCCTCCAAGAGACCCAGTACTTC. Full variable domain (missing parts from reference TRBV5-6 and TRBJ2-5): DAGVTQSPTHLIKTRGQQVTLRCSPKSGHDTVSWYQQALGQGPQFIFQYYEEEERQRGNFPDRFSGHQFPNYSSELNVNALLLGDSALYLCASSLRAAFLQETQYFGPGTRLLVL.

This clonotype was seen repeatedly, ten times or more. The chain employs TRBV27 and TRBJ1-1; 8 bases line up with TRBD1. Germline V lookup: CDR1 MNHEY, CDR2 SMNVEV (reference sequence). Losses at the gene ends were 5 bases for V and 4 bases for J; bases not matched to a gene: 6. The CDR3 is 14 residues long. The CDR3 loop is CASSPQDRGTEAFF. Here the CDR3 DNA reads TGTGCCAGCAGTCCCCAAGACAGGGGCACTGAAGCTTTCTTT.

This clonotype was counted many times. J is TRBJ2-5 and V is TRBV7-8, with 7 bases identical to TRBD2. Germline V gives CDR1 SGHVS, CDR2 FQNEAQ. J was trimmed by 4 bases and V by 1 base; bases with no gene match: 6. This CDR3 has 15 residues. The CDR3 nucleotides are TGTGCCAGCAGCTTAGGACTAGCTGTGGGAGAGACCCAGTACTTC. This translates into CASSLGLAVGETQYF.

This chain connects TRBV6-5 to TRBJ2-7; the D is unclear. V was trimmed by 1 base and J by 0 bases, leaving 10 bases between them. This CDR3 region has 15 residues. The germline V gene encodes CDR1 MNHEY and CDR2 SVGAGI. CDR3 region: CASSYLPRSSYEQYF. CDR3 DNA: TGTGCCAGCAGTTACTTGCCTAGGAGCTCCTACGAGCAGTACTTC.

V is TRBV11-3 and J is TRBJ2-1; the D gene is possibly TRBD2 (5 bases). The V end lost 5 bases, the J end lost 8 bases, and 10 bases lay between the germline ends. The CDR3 runs to 12 residues. Germline lookup yields CDR1 SGHNT and CDR2 YENEEA. The CDR3: CASSPSGYEQFF. In DNA, the CDR3 is TGTGCCAGCAGCCCCTCGGGGTATGAGCAGTTCTTC.

The V gene is TRBV19, the J gene TRBJ2-2, with 14 bases that match TRBD2. The CDR3 totals 17 residues. V trimming: 7 bases; J trimming: 5 bases; junction bases outside the gene matches: 9. Per the germline V gene, CDR1 is LNHDA and CDR2 is SQIVND (reference sequence). The CDR3 DNA follows: TGTGCCAGTACCAAAGGACTAGCGGGAGGAAAGACCGGGGAGCTGTTTTTT. Protein sequence: CASTKGLAGGKTGELFF.

CDR3 sequence: CASSLSMSGGDEKLFF. DNA of the CDR3: TGTGCCAGCAGTTTATCGATGTCAGGGGGAGATGAAAAACTGTTTTTT. The V call is TRBV27, the J call TRBJ1-4; TRBD1 aligns across 7 bases. Germline V gene data show CDR1 as MNHEY and CDR2 as SMNVEV (reference sequence). J lost 6 bases, V lost 0 bases, and 7 bases had no gene match. The CDR3 runs to 16 residues.

V and J are TRBV15 and TRBJ2-1, with 9 bases aligning to TRBD1. Germline V lookup: CDR1 LNHNV, CDR2 YYDKDF (reference sequence). V shed 0 bases, J shed 5 bases, and the junction held 8 bases outside the gene matches. The CDR3 contains 17 residues. As DNA, the CDR3 is TGTGCCACCAGCAGAGACCCTGGGACAGGGAGAAACAATGAGCAGTTCTTC. Protein sequence: CATSRDPGTGRNNEQFF.

This clonotype was seen a few times. V usage is TRBV7-9 and J usage is TRBJ2-1; D is unclear. Germline V gene lookup returns CDR1 SEHNR and CDR2 FQNEAQ (reference sequence). This CDR3 comprises 12 residues. V was shortened by 7 bases and J by 9 bases, with 13 bases between the two germline ends. CDR3 in amino acids: CASNPLMGEQFF. DNA of the CDR3: TGTGCCAGCAACCCTCTAATGGGTGAGCAGTTCTTC.

V usage is TRBV27 and J usage is TRBJ2-1, with D maybe TRBD2 (5 bases). With 8 bases removed from V and 9 bases from J, the gap between germline ends came to 23 bases. Germline CDR1 is MNHEY and CDR2 is SMNVEV (reference sequence). The CDR3 consists of 15 residues. Here the CDR3 reads CASGVSRASVGEQFF. The CDR3 DNA reads TGTGCCAGCGGAGTTTCGCGGGCCTCGGTTGGTGAGCAGTTCTTC.

CDR3 sequence reads: CATTSGRAADTQYF. The CDR3 nucleotides read TGCGCCACCACAAGCGGGAGGGCCGCAGATACGCAGTATTTT. J is TRBJ2-3 and V is TRBV5-1; 10 bases agree with TRBD2. This CDR3 comprises 14 residues. J gave up 4 bases and V 9 bases, and 8 bases lay outside the gene matches. Germline CDR1 SGHRS, CDR2 YFSETQ.

As for this clonotype: The germline gene is not matched at one end of the junction; a read error may be the cause. CDR3 sequence reads: CAGSGSIQETQYF. DNA for the CDR3: TGTGCCGGCAGCGGCAGTATCCAAGAGACCCAGTACTTC. J is TRBJ2-5 and V is TRBV7-3; TRBD2 might be the D (5 bases). The CDR3 sequence is 13 residues long. The germline gives CDR1 SGHTA, CDR2 FQGTGA.

The table lists this clonotype with a few counts. This rearrangement joins TRBV9 to TRBJ2-7, with 9 bases aligning to TRBD1. This CDR3 is built from 14 residues. Germline trimming cut 5 bases from V and 2 bases from J; bases unmatched to any gene: 5. Germline V CDR1 and CDR2: SGDLS, YYNGEE. The CDR3 DNA is TGTGCCAGCAGTGGACAGGGGACGGCCTACGAGCAGTACTTC. Protein sequence: CASSGQGTAYEQYF.

The chain joins TRBV7-2 to TRBJ2-3; maybe TRBD2 (6 bases). V was clipped by 5 bases and J by 2 bases, with 17 bases between them. This CDR3 has 16 amino acids. CDR1 SGHTA and CDR2 FQGNSA come from the germline V gene. The CDR3 region has the DNA TGTGCCAGCAGCCCAAGGAGGGCTAGAAACACAGATACGCAGTATTTT. Translation gives CASSPRRARNTDTQYF.

This clonotype was observed a few times. This rearrangement joins TRBV5-1 to TRBJ1-1; the D gene is possibly TRBD1 (5 bases). The ends were cut back, 4 bases at V and 4 bases at J, with 8 bases in the middle. The CDR3 loop spans 12 amino acids. The germline CDR1 and CDR2 sequences are SGHRS and YFSETQ. CDR3 coding DNA: TGCGCCAGCAGCCCGGGGGTCACTGAAGCTTTCTTT. It is translated as CASSPGVTEAFF. The full variable domain, its missing parts supplied by reference TRBV5-1 and TRBJ1-1, is KAGVTQTPRYLIKTRGQQVTLSCSPISGHRSVSWYQQTPGQGLQFLFEYFSETQRNKGNFPGRFSGRQFSNSRSEMNVSTLELGDSALYLCASSPGVTEAFFGQGTRLTVV.

The V call is TRBV24-1, the J call TRBJ2-6, with D unresolved. Per the germline V gene, CDR1 is KGHDR and CDR2 is SFDVKD. The V end was cut by 3 bases, the J end by 0 bases, with 8 bases between. The CDR3 is 16 amino acids. This CDR3 is CATSDRRNSGANVLTF. The CDR3 bases are TGTGCCACCAGTGATCGGCGGAACTCTGGGGCCAACGTCCTGACTTTC.